This T cell receptor (beta chain) came from a study of TIL therapy for anti-PD-1-resistant metastatic lung cancer. At the level of the study: Tumors carried a median around 1.4 non-synonymous mutations per megabase. General observations from the study: Patients were highly selected, enriched for treatment-naive, never-smoker and oncogene-addicted cases. The baseline peripheral repertoire was partially replaced by infused TIL clonotypes that later decayed.

Sequencing used immunoSEQ v3. The protocol was immunoSEQ multiplex PCR, while the TCRdb copy is restricted to in-frame clones and leaves out a portion. The table shows about 60,000 clones, with around 63% occurring only once. The CDR3 contains 16 residues. The germline V gene encodes CDR1 LNHNV and CDR2 YYDKDF (reference sequence). The trim removed 6 bases at V and 4 bases at J, leaving 8 bases unmatched. Stated time point: pre-treatment sample, taken before nivolumab and TIL therapy. Adults with stage 4 NSCLC were enrolled in a phase I trial. This clone was detected only a few times. The target antigen is unknown.

The sample consisted of blood, taken at baseline. The source of this sequence is a person between 25 and 79 years old with non-small cell lung cancer. J is TRBJ2-2 and V is TRBV15, with 10 bases lining up with TRBD1. CDR3 sequence (DNA): TGTGCCACCAGAGCTCCCGGGGACAGGGGCACCGGGGAGCTGTTTTTT. Translating gives CATRAPGDRGTGELFF.